The 11 T cell receptor beta chains in this list originate from one sample, sequenced in a study of blood T cell repertoires in COVID-19 (dated by TCRdb to about 2020). Library creation used the immunoSEQ multiplex PCR assay. TCRdb provides this immuneACCESS table in a form limited to in-frame rearrangements. Some clones are lacking; in checked studies, under half of them reflect an unresolved V gene, and why the rest are absent is not known. The sample table records tens of thousands of clones; approximately 83% of these occur just once. Less than 1.5% of the sample is in the top ten clones. The material sequenced was peripheral blood. The receptors come from a man in his forties with acute or convalescent COVID-19.

This clone was seen just once. This rearrangement joins TRBV5-6 to TRBJ2-3, with TRBD1 as a possible D gene (5 bases). This CDR3 is built from 14 residues. Trimming took 4 bases from V and 5 from J, leaving 14 bases between them. Germline CDR1 SGHDT, CDR2 YYEEEE. The CDR3 bases are TGTGCCAGCAGCCTCCGGCCCAGGGAAGATACGCAGTATTTT. Translating gives CASSLRPREDTQYF. The whole variable domain, filled in from reference TRBV5-6 and TRBJ2-3, reads DAGVTQSPTHLIKTRGQQVTLRCSPKSGHDTVSWYQQALGQGPQFIFQYYEEEERQRGNFPDRFSGHQFPNYSSELNVNALLLGDSALYLCASSLRPREDTQYFGPGTRLTVL.

The chain has TRBV2 and TRBJ1-2; 7 positions match TRBD1. The CDR3 spans 13 residues. Germline V gene lookup returns CDR1 SNHLY and CDR2 FYNNEI. V lost 7 bases to trimming and J lost 2 bases; unmatched junction nucleotides: 4. The CDR3 loop is CASKSDRNYGYTF. Written as DNA, the CDR3 is TGTGCCAGCAAGTCGGACAGGAACTATGGCTACACCTTC.

This sequence joins TRBV19 and TRBJ2-1, with 8 bases identical to TRBD2. Trimming cost V 5 bases and J 9 bases; bases outside gene matches: 3. Germline lookup yields CDR1 LNHDA and CDR2 SQIVND (reference sequence). This CDR3 has 12 amino acids. CDR3 residues: CASSPRGGEQFF. CDR3 sequence (DNA): TGTGCCAGTAGTCCCCGGGGGGGTGAGCAGTTCTTC. The complete variable domain, with remaining parts taken from reference TRBV19 and TRBJ2-1, reads DGGITQSPKYLFRKEGQNVTLSCEQNLNHDAMYWYRQDPGQGLRLIYYSQIVNDFQKGDIAEGYSVSREKKESFPLTVTSAQKNPTAFYLCASSPRGGEQFFGPGTRLTVL.

This rearrangement joins TRBV24-1 to TRBJ1-2, with D perhaps matching TRBD1 (5 bases). This CDR3 comprises 16 residues. The germline gives CDR1 KGHDR, CDR2 SFDVKD. V lost 2 bases and J 8 bases, leaving 20 bases between the germline ends. CDR3 sequence (DNA): TGTGCCACCAGTGATTCGGGGGTTGGGGGTCCGCGAGGCTACACCTTC. Its protein product is CATSDSGVGGPRGYTF.

As concerns this clone: The sample contains more than one DNA sequence encoding this CDR3. The rearrangement uses TRBV5-1 and TRBJ2-7; 11 nucleotides agree with TRBD2. CDR1 and CDR2 (germline): SGHRS, YFSETQ. With V trimmed by 1 base and J by 3 bases, 0 bases remained unmatched. This CDR3 has 14 amino acids. CDR3 amino acids: CASSLTSGGYEQYF. The CDR3 region has the DNA TGCGCCAGCAGCTTGACTAGCGGGGGCTACGAGCAGTACTTC. The full variable domain, completed using reference TRBV5-1 and TRBJ2-7, is KAGVTQTPRYLIKTRGQQVTLSCSPISGHRSVSWYQQTPGQGLQFLFEYFSETQRNKGNFPGRFSGRQFSNSRSEMNVSTLELGDSALYLCASSLTSGGYEQYFGPGTRLTVT.

The V gene is TRBV10-3, the J gene TRBJ1-2; 9 nucleotides match TRBD1. The V gene end was trimmed by 3 bases and the J gene end by 7 bases; junction bases not matched to a gene: 9. Germline-derived CDR1 and CDR2 are ENHRY and SYGVKD. The CDR3 runs to 15 residues. DNA of the CDR3: TGTGCCATCAGTGACTTAGGACAGGGGTTCGTTGGCTACACCTTC. It translates to CAISDLGQGFVGYTF.

J is TRBJ1-1 and V is TRBV3-1 (or the pseudogene TRBV3-2), with D possibly being TRBD1 (5 bases). CDR3 length equals 13 residues. Germline lookup yields CDR1 LGHDT and CDR2 YNNKEL (reference sequence). The ends were cut back, 4 bases at V and 1 base at J, with 7 bases in the middle. CDR3 DNA sequence: TGTGCCAGCAGCCGCGGGACGAACACTGAAGCTTTCTTT. Its translation: CASSRGTNTEAFF.

The gene calls are TRBV7-9 and TRBJ1-1, with 11 bases aligning to TRBD1. Germline-derived CDR1 and CDR2 are SEHNR and FQNEAQ (reference sequence). The CDR3 has 14 residues. J lost 3 bases, V lost 5 bases, and 2 bases had no gene match. The CDR3 reads CASSQGQGDTEAFF. CDR3 DNA sequence: TGTGCCAGCAGCCAGGGACAGGGGGACACTGAAGCTTTCTTT.

This rearrangement joins TRBV7-6 to TRBJ2-5; TRBD1 agrees at 9 bases. The germline CDR1 and CDR2 sequences are SGHVS and FNYEAQ. This CDR3 spans 15 amino acids. The J segment lost 4 bases and the V segment lost 4 bases, leaving 7 bases of the junction unmatched. The CDR3 DNA is TGTGCCAGCAGCTACAACAGGGGGCGAGGAGAGACCCAGTACTTC. It specifies CASSYNRGRGETQYF.

J is TRBJ1-2 and V is TRBV30; no reliable D call. CDR3 length: 13 amino acids. The germline gives CDR1 GTSNPN, CDR2 SVGIG (reference sequence). Deletions cut 4 bases from V and 5 bases from J, with 14 bases between. The CDR3: CAWIPARDYGYTF. The CDR3, as DNA: TGTGCCTGGATTCCCGCCCGGGATTATGGCTACACCTTC. Full variable domain (missing parts from reference TRBV30 and TRBJ1-2): SQTIHQWPATLVQPVGSPLSLECTVEGTSNPNLYWYRQAAGRGLQLLFYSVGIGQISSEVPQNLSASRPQDRQFILSSKKLLLSDSGFYLCAWIPARDYGYTFGSGTRLTVV.

V gene TRBV5-1 combines with J gene TRBJ1-1; TRBD1 might be the D (6 bases). This CDR3 is built from 16 residues. The germline V gene has CDR1 SGHRS and CDR2 YFSETQ. With 4 bases removed from V and 4 bases from J, the gap between germline ends came to 20 bases. The CDR3 DNA sequence: TGCGCCAGCAGCATCCAACCTTCAGGGGAGGGCACTGAAGCTTTCTTT. It codes for CASSIQPSGEGTEAFF.